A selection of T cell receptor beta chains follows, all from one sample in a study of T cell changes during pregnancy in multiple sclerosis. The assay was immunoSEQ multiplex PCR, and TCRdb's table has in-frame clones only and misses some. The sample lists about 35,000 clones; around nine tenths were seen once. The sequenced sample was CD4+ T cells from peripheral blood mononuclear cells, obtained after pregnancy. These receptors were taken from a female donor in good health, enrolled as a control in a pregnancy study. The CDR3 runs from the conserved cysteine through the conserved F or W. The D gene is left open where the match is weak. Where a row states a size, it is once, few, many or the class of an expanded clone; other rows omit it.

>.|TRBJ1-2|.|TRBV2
TGTGCCAGCAGGCGACTCAACTATGGCTACACCTTC
CASRRLNYGYTF
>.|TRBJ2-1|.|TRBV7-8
TGTGCCAGCAGCCGTGGGAGATCCAATGAGCAGTTCTTC
CASSRGRSNEQFF
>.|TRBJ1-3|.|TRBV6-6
TGTGCCAGCAGTTACCAGGAAAACACCATATATTTT
CASSYQENTIYF
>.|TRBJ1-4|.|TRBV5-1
TGCGCCAGCAGCTTACAGGGCTCCACTAATGAAAAACTGTTTTTT
CASSLQGSTNEKLFF
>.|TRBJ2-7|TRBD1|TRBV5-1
TGCGCCAGCAGCTTGGTTAACAGGGGGAACTACGAGCAGTACTTC
CASSLVNRGNYEQYF
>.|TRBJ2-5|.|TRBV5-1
TGCGCCAGCAGCTTCGCTAGCGCCCGGGGGGAGACCCAGTACTTC
CASSFASARGETQYF
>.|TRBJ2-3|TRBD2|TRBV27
TGTGCCAGCAGTCGCCTGGGGCAGGGAGGGACAGATACGCAGTATTTT
CASSRLGQGGTDTQYF
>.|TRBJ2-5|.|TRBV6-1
TGTGCCAGCAGTGCTCAGGGACAAGAGACCCAGTACTTC
CASSAQGQETQYF
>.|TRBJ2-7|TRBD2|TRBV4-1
TGCGCCAGCAACCGAGCGGAGCGGGGTGCCTACGAGCAGTACTTC
CASNRAERGAYEQYF
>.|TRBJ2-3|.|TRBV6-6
TGTGCCAACAGTCCCGGACACCGCACAGATACGCAGTATTTT
CANSPGHRTDTQYF
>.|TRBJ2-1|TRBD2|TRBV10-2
TGCGCCAGCAGCAAGACTAGCGGGGGGGCCATTGAGCAGTTCTTC
CASSKTSGGAIEQFF
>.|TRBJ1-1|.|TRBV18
TGTGCCAGCTCCTCAAAGCAGAACACTGAAGCTTTCTTT
CASSSKQNTEAFF
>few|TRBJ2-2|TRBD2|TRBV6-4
TGTGCCAGCAGTGCCAATAGCGGGGGGGTGAACACCGGGGAGCTGTTTTTT
CASSANSGGVNTGELFF
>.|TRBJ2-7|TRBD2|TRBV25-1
TGTGCCAGCACCAAAGGGACTAGCGGCTACGAGCAGTACTTC
CASTKGTSGYEQYF
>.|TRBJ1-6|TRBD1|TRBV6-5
TGTGCCAGCAGGCGAACAGGGGGCCCTAATTCACCCCTCCACTTT
CASRRTGGPNSPLHF
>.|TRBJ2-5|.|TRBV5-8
TGTGCCAGCATCGCGCCAAATATGATCCCACAAGAGACCCAGTACTTC
CASIAPNMIPQETQYF
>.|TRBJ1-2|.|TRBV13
TGTGCCAGCAGCCGAAAGGTAGGACAGAAGTACTATGGCTACACCTTC
CASSRKVGQKYYGYTF
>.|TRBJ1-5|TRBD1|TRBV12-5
TGTGCTAGTGGTCGTGGACAGGGGGCTTATCAGCCCCAGCATTTT
CASGRGQGAYQPQHF
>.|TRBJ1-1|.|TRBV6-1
TGTGCCAGCAGGGAGGCAGGGAACACTGAAGCTTTCTTT
CASREAGNTEAFF
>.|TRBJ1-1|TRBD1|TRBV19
TGTGCCAGTAGTCTTACCGGGACAGCAATTGGCACTGAAGCTTTCTTT
CASSLTGTAIGTEAFF
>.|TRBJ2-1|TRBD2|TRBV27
TGTGCCAGCAGTTTTGGGCTAGCGGGGGGGCCGGAGCCCGACAATGAGCAGTTCTTC
CASSFGLAGGPEPDNEQFF
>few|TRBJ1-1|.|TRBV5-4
TGTGCCAGCAGCTTGAAGTTAGGGGGTGAAGCTTTCTTT
CASSLKLGGEAFF
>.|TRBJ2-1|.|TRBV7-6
TGTGCCAGCAGCGAGTTACAGGGAAATGAGCAGTTCTTC
CASSELQGNEQFF
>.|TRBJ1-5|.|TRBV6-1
TGTGCCAGCAGTGAAGCTGGGGGGGGGCCTCAGCCCCAGCATTTT
CASSEAGGGPQPQHF
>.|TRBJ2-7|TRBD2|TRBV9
TGTGCCAGCAGGTTCTTAGCGGGGCGCTACGAGCAGTACTTC
CASRFLAGRYEQYF
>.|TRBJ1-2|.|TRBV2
TGTGCCAGCAGTGAATCTAGAGGATATGGCTACACCTTC
CASSESRGYGYTF
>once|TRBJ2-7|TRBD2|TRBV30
TGTGCCTGGAGCCTTAGCGGGAGGCCCCCCTACGAGCAGTACTTC
CAWSLSGRPPYEQYF
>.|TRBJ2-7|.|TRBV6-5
TGTGCCAGCAGTTACGGCAGGGCCTACGAGCAGTACTTC
CASSYGRAYEQYF
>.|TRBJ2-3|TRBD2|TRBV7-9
TGTGCCAGCAGCAAGGGACTAGCGGGAGGGCCGGCAGATACGCAGTATTTT
CASSKGLAGGPADTQYF
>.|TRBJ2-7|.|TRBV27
TGTGCCAGCAGTGCAAGACAAACCCTACCCCACGAGCAGTACTTC
CASSARQTLPHEQYF
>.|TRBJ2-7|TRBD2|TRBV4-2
TGTGCCAGCAGCCAAGAGAGACTAGCGGGGGCCTTCGAGCAGTACTTC
CASSQERLAGAFEQYF
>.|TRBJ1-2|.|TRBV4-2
TGTGCCAGCAGCCAAGATAGGGCAGGGAAATCCTATGGCTACACCTTC
CASSQDRAGKSYGYTF
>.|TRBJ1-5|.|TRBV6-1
TGTGCCAGCAGTGCGGGCAGGGTCGGGCAGCCCCAGCATTTT
CASSAGRVGQPQHF
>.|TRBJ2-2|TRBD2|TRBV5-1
TGCGCCAGCAGCTCCCCCTTCTGGGGGGGGAACACCGGGGAGCTGTTTTTT
CASSSPFWGGNTGELFF
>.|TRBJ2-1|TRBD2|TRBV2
TGTGCCAGCAGTGCCTCCTGGGAGGGAAGGCAGTTCTTC
CASSASWEGRQFF
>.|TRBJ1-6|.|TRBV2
TGTGCCAGCAGTGAAGCGGGACTGAACTCACCCCTCCACTTT
CASSEAGLNSPLHF
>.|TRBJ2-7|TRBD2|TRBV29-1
TGCAGCGTTTCGGGGGGAACAGTCTCCTACGAGCAGTACTTC
CSVSGGTVSYEQYF
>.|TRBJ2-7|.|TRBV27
TGTGCCAGCAGTTTATGGGACAAGCCACCCTACGAGCAGTACTTC
CASSLWDKPPYEQYF
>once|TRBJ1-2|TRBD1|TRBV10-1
TGCGCCAGCAGTGGGACAGGGTTGGACTACACCTTC
CASSGTGLDYTF
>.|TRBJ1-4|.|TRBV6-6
TGTGCCAGCAGCCTAACAGGAGCTAATGAAAAACTGTTTTTT
CASSLTGANEKLFF
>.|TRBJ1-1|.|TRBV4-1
TGCGCCAGCAGCCCACATGGGCAGAACACTGAAGCTTTCTTT
CASSPHGQNTEAFF
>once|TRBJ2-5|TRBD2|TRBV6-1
TGTGCCAGCAGCGGGACTAGCGGGGGGAAAAGGACCCAGTACTTC
CASSGTSGGKRTQYF
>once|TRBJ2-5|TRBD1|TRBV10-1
TGCGCCACCAGTCGGACAGGGGACGGAAAAGAGACCCAGTACTTC
CATSRTGDGKETQYF
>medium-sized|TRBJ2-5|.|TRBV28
TGTGCCAGCAGTCCTGGTGGTATGCGAGAGACCCAGTACTTC
CASSPGGMRETQYF
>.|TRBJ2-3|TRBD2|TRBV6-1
TGTGCCAGCAGTGGGATAGCGGGATACACAGATACGCAGTATTTT
CASSGIAGYTDTQYF
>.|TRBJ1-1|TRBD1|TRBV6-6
TGTGCCAGCAGTTACCCGGGACAGGGGAGAAACACTGAAGCTTTCTTT
CASSYPGQGRNTEAFF
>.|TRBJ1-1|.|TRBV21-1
TGTGCCAGCAGCAAGGCCGGGACAGGGGTTCCTGTAGCTGAAGCTTTCTTT
CASSKAGTGVPVAEAFF
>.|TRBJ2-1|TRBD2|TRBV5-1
TGCGCCAGCAGCTTGGACGGACTAGTGGGCAATGAGCAGTTCTTC
CASSLDGLVGNEQFF
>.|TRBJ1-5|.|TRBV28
TGTGCCAGCAGCCGCGGTTACAATCAGCCCCAGCATTTT
CASSRGYNQPQHF
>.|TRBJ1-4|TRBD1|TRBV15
TGTGCCACCAGCAGAGAAGGGACAGGGAATGAAAAACTGTTTTTT
CATSREGTGNEKLFF
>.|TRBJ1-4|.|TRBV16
TGTGCCAGCAGTCACCGGGGTGATGAAAAACTGTTTTTT
CASSHRGDEKLFF
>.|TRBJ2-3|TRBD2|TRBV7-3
TGTGCCAGCAGCTTCTTGCCGCGGGGCGGGGGGGAGGTTACAGATACGCAGTATTTT
CASSFLPRGGGEVTDTQYF
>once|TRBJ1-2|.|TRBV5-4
TGTGCCAGCAGCTCGTCCTATGGCTACACCTTC
CASSSSYGYTF